This TCR beta chain was profiled in a study of technical replicates of blood from a handful of donors. Germline V CDR1 and CDR2: SGHDN, FVKESK. The CDR3 consists of 14 residues. Trimming left V 2 bases short and J 3 bases short, with 11 bases between. Profiling relied on immunoSEQ multiplex PCR, and the TCRdb table lists in-frame clones only, not all of them. The sample shows about 75,000 clones, 95% to 98% of them seen only once. The specimen sequenced was T cells isolated from PBMCs. J is TRBJ2-7 and V is TRBV14, with a weak D call TRBD1 (6 bases). The receptor's source is a human donor in good health. The CDR3 here is CASSQPGHNYEQYF. The CDR3 coding sequence is TGTGCCAGCAGCCAACCGGGACACAACTACGAGCAGTACTTC.